These 6 T cell receptor beta chains came from one sample sequenced in a study of T cells in localized non-small cell lung cancer. The method was immunoSEQ multiplex PCR; TCRdb's version includes in-frame clones alone and lacks a portion of them. The sample shows 900 to 1,300 clones, roughly 21% of them seen only once. Sequencing was performed on lung tumor tissue, taken before any cancer treatment. Every receptor here comes from a male donor older than 55 with stage I squamous cell lung carcinoma.

This clone was seen more than once but under ten times. V and J are TRBV11-3 and TRBJ2-2; 13 positions match TRBD2. V trimming: 5 bases; J trimming: 4 bases; junction bases outside the gene matches: 7. Germline V gives CDR1 SGHNT, CDR2 YENEEA. CDR3 size: 17 residues. CDR3 coding DNA: TGTGCCAGCAGCCCGGGGGGACTAGCGGGATTCACCGGGGAGCTGTTTTTT. It yields the protein CASSPGGLAGFTGELFF.

This clone was counted between two and nine times. V is TRBV9 and J is TRBJ2-2, with no clear D. The germline V and J ends were trimmed by 0 bases and 7 bases, with 4 bases remaining between them. The CDR3 loop spans 12 amino acids. Germline V CDR1 and CDR2: SGDLS, YYNGEE. CDR3 amino acids: CASSVADGELFF. The CDR3 coding sequence is TGTGCCAGCAGCGTAGCCGACGGGGAGCTGTTTTTT.

This clone showed up just a few times. CDR3 amino acids: CASSDTVLATNEKLFF. In nucleotides, the CDR3 is TGTGCCAGCAGTGACACAGTCCTTGCAACTAATGAAAAACTGTTTTTT. The rearrangement uses TRBV6-8 and TRBJ1-4; unclear D gene. V shed 5 bases and J shed 0 bases, with 13 bases lying between them. CDR1 is MNHGY, CDR2 SAAAGT, per germline. This CDR3 has 16 amino acids.

The chain combines TRBV19 with TRBJ1-1, with a possible D match to TRBD1 (5 bases). Germline CDR1 reads LNHDA; CDR2 reads SQIVND (reference sequence). This CDR3 is 15 amino acids long. The V and J ends lost 3 bases and 3 bases respectively, with 14 bases between them. In DNA form, the CDR3 reads TGTGCCAGTAGTATTGCAGGGACTGGAGACACTGAAGCTTTCTTT. Residues: CASSIAGTGDTEAFF.

This clone was found a few times. V gene TRBV9 combines with J gene TRBJ1-1; D uncertain. The germline CDR1 and CDR2 sequences are SGDLS and YYNGEE. This CDR3 has 12 amino acids. V lost 5 bases and J lost 1, with 6 bases in between. The CDR3 here is CASSRTNTEAFF. CDR3 sequence (DNA): TGTGCCAGCAGTCGAACGAACACTGAAGCTTTCTTT.

The table lists this clone with a few counts. The chain is built from TRBV11-3 and TRBJ1-1, with D perhaps matching TRBD1 (6 bases). This CDR3 comprises 16 residues. Germline V CDR1 and CDR2: SGHNT, YENEEA. V was cut by 5 bases and J by 0 bases, with 16 bases left in between. The CDR3 here is CASSAQQGPMNTEAFF. The CDR3 DNA sequence: TGTGCCAGCAGCGCACAACAGGGCCCGATGAACACTGAAGCTTTCTTT.